This TCR beta chain was retrieved from a study of cytomegalovirus exposure and HLA in healthy donors. Amplification used 60 Vbeta primers and 13 Jbeta primers. In the original analysis: Later, an analysis found 65 million to 85 million unique TCR beta chains, and 10 million to 11 million of these were shared. This table comes from immunoSEQ multiplex PCR, and its TCRdb copy is limited to in-frame clones, with some not included. From that table come the V and J calls and clone size; the DNA was used to work out D and trimming. This sample carries approximately 130,000 clones, 81% of them seen once, and the ten largest clones take 2.2%. Sequenced sample: PBMCs. The sequence was obtained from a woman in her thirties or forties in good health and CMV-seronegative.

DNA for the CDR3: TGTGCCGCGGACAGGGGGGCCACCTACGAGCAGTACTTC. Translation: CAADRGATYEQYF. The rearrangement joins TRBV6-1 to TRBJ2-5; 10 bases agree with TRBD1. The DNA end is more similar to TRBJ2-7, so the J call may be wrong. The CDR3 runs 13 residues. CDR1 and CDR2 from the germline V gene are MNHNS and SASEGT.